The rows below give T cell receptor beta chains drawn from one sample of a study of T cells in Graves' hyperthyroidism and ophthalmopathy. One entry per CDR3 protein, called by TCRdb with MiXCR from the multiplex PCR reads. Found here are more than 600,000 distinct CDR3 sequences, about a sixth of them singletons; the top ten hold around 8%. The sample comprised blood. Receptors originate from a man aged 18 to 29 with Graves' hyperthyroidism. The CDR3 runs from the conserved cysteine through the conserved F or W. A D gene is named only where the DNA matches it firmly. Clone size is stated in some rows and not others, as once, few, many or a class when expanded.

v_gene,j_gene,len,d_gene,abundance,CDR3aa,CDR3nt
TRBV7-8,TRBJ1-2,14,NA,many,CASSQEQGGYGYTF,TGTGCCAGCAGCCAGGAACAGGGTGGCTATGGCTACACCTTC
TRBV27,TRBJ2-1,14,NA,many,CASSYERRNNEQFF,TGTGCCAGCAGTTACGAGCGGAGAAACAATGAGCAGTTCTTC
TRBV28,TRBJ2-7,12,TRBD1,many,CASRTGDFEQYF,TGTGCCAGCAGGACAGGGGATTTCGAGCAGTACTTC
TRBV7-6,TRBJ2-3,16,TRBD2,many,CASSPLGGSPPDTQYF,TGTGCCAGCAGCCCCTTAGGCGGGAGCCCCCCAGATACGCAGTATTTT
TRBV3-1,TRBJ2-2,15,NA,many,CASSLGGTPTGELFF,TGTGCCAGCAGCCTCGGAGGGACTCCTACCGGGGAGCTGTTTTTT
TRBV7-2,TRBJ2-3,15,TRBD2,NA,CASSFAPSGSGRQYF,TGTGCCAGCAGCTTCGCCCCTAGCGGGAGTGGGCGGCAGTATTTT
TRBV9,TRBJ1-4,14,NA,few,CASSMGRGAEKLFF,TGTGCCAGCAGCATGGGTCGGGGTGCTGAAAAACTGTTTTTT
TRBV19,TRBJ2-1,15,NA,NA,CASSPWQSEYNEQFF,TGTGCCAGTAGTCCCTGGCAGTCGGAGTACAATGAGCAGTTCTTC
TRBV7-2,TRBJ2-1,15,TRBD2,NA,CASSFRLAGYNEQFF,TGTGCCAGCAGTTTCCGACTAGCGGGGTACAATGAGCAGTTCTTC
TRBV11-2,TRBJ2-1,16,NA,many,CASTRPGTRAYNEQFF,TGTGCCAGCACCCGACCAGGGACACGAGCCTACAATGAGCAGTTCTTC
TRBV6-2/TRBV6-3,TRBJ1-2,14,NA,many,CASSWTERQGGYTF,TGTGCCAGCAGCTGGACAGAGCGTCAGGGTGGCTACACCTTC
TRBV28,TRBJ1-5,13,NA,NA,CASSFRAIQPQHF,TGTGCCAGCAGTTTCAGGGCAATCCAGCCCCAGCATTTT
TRBV9,TRBJ2-2,16,NA,few,CASSVGTAAYTGELFF,TGTGCCAGCAGCGTAGGGACGGCAGCTTACACCGGGGAGCTGTTTTTT
TRBV24-1,TRBJ2-7,12,NA,NA,CATSGPATEQYF,TGTGCCACCAGTGGGCCAGCGACCGAGCAGTACTTC
TRBV2,TRBJ1-3,16,NA,NA,CASTETLAFSGNTIYF,TGTGCCAGCACCGAAACGCTAGCCTTCTCTGGAAACACCATATATTTT
TRBV18,TRBJ2-7,17,TRBD2,NA,CASSPLASGRPPYEQYF,TGTGCCAGCTCACCATTGGCTAGCGGACGACCTCCCTACGAGCAGTACTTC
TRBV27,TRBJ1-5,14,NA,NA,CASRDLLGNQPQHF,TGTGCCAGCAGAGACCTACTGGGCAATCAGCCCCAGCATTTT
TRBV7-2,TRBJ1-2,14,TRBD1,many,CASSLSPGGYGYTF,TGTGCCAGCAGCTTATCGCCAGGGGGCTATGGCTACACCTTC
TRBV9,TRBJ1-1,15,NA,few,CASSVDGELVTEAFF,TGTGCCAGCAGCGTAGATGGGGAACTTGTTACTGAAGCTTTCTTT
TRBV27,TRBJ1-2,15,NA,NA,CASSLSIRGGAGYTF,TGTGCCAGCAGTTTAAGTATCAGGGGTGGCGCTGGCTACACCTTC
TRBV28,TRBJ1-3,15,NA,many,CASSFRRGSGNTIYF,TGTGCCAGCAGTTTCAGAAGGGGTTCTGGAAACACCATATATTTT
TRBV4-1,TRBJ2-6,18,NA,NA,CASSRGGLLGSGANVLTF,TGCGCCAGCAGCCGAGGGGGACTCCTGGGCTCTGGGGCCAACGTCCTGACTTTC
TRBV20-1,TRBJ2-5,14,TRBD2,many,CSASFLAGSRTQYF,TGCAGTGCTAGCTTTCTAGCGGGGAGCAGGACCCAGTACTTC
TRBV3-1,TRBJ2-7,17,TRBD2,many,CASSQDLGLAGSYEQYF,TGTGCCAGCAGCCAAGATTTGGGACTAGCGGGATCCTACGAGCAGTACTTC
TRBV5-1,TRBJ2-3,16,NA,few,CASSLGSGGGADTQYF,TGCGCCAGCAGCTTGGGGAGCGGAGGCGGCGCAGATACGCAGTATTTT
TRBV2,TRBJ1-5,14,NA,NA,CASSSGGSGQPQHF,TGTGCCAGCAGTAGTGGGGGTTCGGGGCAGCCCCAGCATTTT
TRBV28,TRBJ2-4,15,NA,many,CASSLWSMGKNIQYF,TGTGCCAGCAGTTTATGGTCGATGGGCAAAAACATTCAGTACTTC
TRBV29-1,TRBJ2-7,12,NA,NA,CSARGAVHEQYF,TGCAGCGCCCGCGGGGCGGTCCACGAGCAGTACTTC
TRBV2,TRBJ2-1,15,NA,NA,CASSEQGGGYNEQFF,TGTGCCAGCAGTGAGCAGGGGGGGGGCTACAATGAGCAGTTCTTC
TRBV28,TRBJ1-2,16,TRBD1,few,CASSLVNPDRGDGYTF,TGTGCCAGCAGTTTAGTTAACCCGGACAGGGGCGATGGCTACACCTTC
TRBV10-3,TRBJ2-2,16,TRBD1,NA,CAISEPDRESSGELFF,TGTGCCATCAGTGAGCCCGACAGGGAATCCTCCGGGGAGCTGTTTTTT
TRBV6-1,TRBJ2-7,13,TRBD2,many,CASSSASGYEQYF,TGTGCCAGCAGTTCGGCTAGCGGGTACGAGCAGTACTTC
TRBV7-2,TRBJ1-5,12,TRBD1,many,CASSFRGQPQHF,TGTGCCAGCAGCTTCAGGGGGCAGCCCCAGCATTTT
TRBV7-8,TRBJ2-7,14,NA,many,CASSLTYKRAEQYF,TGTGCCAGCAGCTTAACGTACAAGCGAGCCGAGCAGTACTTC
TRBV19,TRBJ1-1,14,NA,few,CASRTLSTNTEAFF,TGTGCCAGTAGGACCCTAAGTACGAACACTGAAGCTTTCTTT
TRBV7-9,TRBJ2-2,15,TRBD2,many,CASSIAGGPVGELFF,TGTGCCAGCAGCATAGCGGGAGGGCCGGTCGGGGAGCTGTTTTTT
TRBV7-6,TRBJ2-3,15,NA,once,CASSLVVMGLDTQYF,TGTGCCAGCAGCTTAGTTGTTATGGGGCTAGATACGCAGTATTTT
TRBV7-9,TRBJ2-7,16,TRBD2,NA,CASSHTWGGVTYEQYF,TGTGCCAGCAGCCATACATGGGGGGGAGTAACCTACGAGCAGTACTTC
TRBV6-9,TRBJ2-3,17,TRBD2,NA,CASSYPAAGGPSDTQYF,TGTGCCAGCAGTTACCCTGCGGCGGGAGGGCCATCAGATACGCAGTATTTT
TRBV20-1,TRBJ2-3,13,TRBD2,NA,CSARTSGMFSQYF,TGCAGTGCACGGACTAGCGGGATGTTCTCGCAGTATTTT
TRBV20-1,TRBJ2-7,15,TRBD1,NA,CSAGRQGRVYDEQYF,TGCAGTGCCGGAAGACAGGGTCGAGTTTATGACGAGCAGTACTTC
TRBV24-1,TRBJ2-1,13,NA,NA,CATSPYTGNEQFF,TGTGCCACCAGTCCCTATACTGGGAATGAGCAGTTCTTC
TRBV6-5,TRBJ1-1,13,NA,many,CASSYWGGTEAFF,TGTGCCAGCAGTTACTGGGGGGGCACTGAAGCTTTCTTT
TRBV9,TRBJ2-3,13,NA,NA,CASTRDITDTQYF,TGTGCCAGCACCCGTGATATCACAGATACGCAGTATTTT
TRBV5-1,TRBJ2-1,15,TRBD2,NA,CASSWRLAVNNEQFF,TGCGCCAGCAGCTGGAGACTAGCGGTTAACAATGAGCAGTTCTTC
TRBV7-6,TRBJ2-2,20,TRBD2,NA,CASSQNPRLAGGPVSGELFF,TGTGCCAGCAGTCAAAACCCCCGACTAGCGGGAGGGCCGGTTTCGGGGGAGCTGTTTTTT
TRBV29-1,TRBJ2-5,14,TRBD1,many,CSAGDRGGVETQYF,TGCAGCGCCGGGGACAGGGGAGGGGTGGAGACCCAGTACTTC
TRBV12-3/TRBV12-4,TRBJ2-3,14,NA,many,CASRLQTSTDTQYF,TGTGCCAGCAGGCTGCAGACTAGCACAGATACGCAGTATTTT
TRBV28,TRBJ1-5,16,NA,NA,CASRREDISSNQPQHF,TGTGCCAGCAGAAGGGAGGACATAAGCAGCAATCAGCCCCAGCATTTT
TRBV7-2,TRBJ2-7,15,NA,many,CASSLIRGPNYEQYF,TGTGCCAGCAGCTTAATCCGGGGCCCAAACTACGAGCAGTACTTC
TRBV28,TRBJ2-1,14,NA,many,CASSLGTTIGEQFF,TGTGCCAGCAGTTTAGGGACGACTATTGGTGAGCAGTTCTTC
TRBV28,TRBJ1-6,15,TRBD1,NA,CASSPWTGFNSPLHF,TGTGCCAGCAGTCCATGGACAGGTTTTAATTCACCCCTCCACTTT
TRBV11-3,TRBJ1-1,13,NA,many,CASNPLGGTEAFF,TGTGCCAGCAACCCCCTGGGGGGCACTGAAGCTTTCTTT
TRBV5-1,TRBJ1-2,13,NA,few,CASSLDGEFGYTF,TGCGCCAGCAGCCTGGACGGGGAGTTTGGCTACACCTTC
TRBV5-4,TRBJ2-2,16,TRBD2,few,CASSWGLAGTTGELFF,TGTGCCAGCAGCTGGGGACTAGCGGGAACCACCGGGGAGCTGTTTTTT
TRBV27,TRBJ1-2,15,TRBD1,few,CASSLTTSGGNGYTF,TGTGCCAGCAGTTTAACAACGTCAGGGGGCAATGGCTACACCTTC
TRBV7-2,TRBJ2-3,13,NA,many,CASSLGITDTQYF,TGTGCCAGCAGCTTAGGGATCACAGATACGCAGTATTTT
TRBV30,TRBJ2-5,12,NA,few,CAWSRGLETQYF,TGTGCCTGGAGCCGGGGGCTTGAGACCCAGTACTTC
TRBV27,TRBJ2-5,14,NA,many,CASSLLGVQETQYF,TGTGCCAGCAGCCTACTTGGGGTTCAAGAGACCCAGTACTTC
TRBV20-1,TRBJ1-2,13,TRBD1,few,CSPLDRGRRGYTF,TGCAGTCCCTTGGACAGGGGACGGCGTGGCTACACCTTC